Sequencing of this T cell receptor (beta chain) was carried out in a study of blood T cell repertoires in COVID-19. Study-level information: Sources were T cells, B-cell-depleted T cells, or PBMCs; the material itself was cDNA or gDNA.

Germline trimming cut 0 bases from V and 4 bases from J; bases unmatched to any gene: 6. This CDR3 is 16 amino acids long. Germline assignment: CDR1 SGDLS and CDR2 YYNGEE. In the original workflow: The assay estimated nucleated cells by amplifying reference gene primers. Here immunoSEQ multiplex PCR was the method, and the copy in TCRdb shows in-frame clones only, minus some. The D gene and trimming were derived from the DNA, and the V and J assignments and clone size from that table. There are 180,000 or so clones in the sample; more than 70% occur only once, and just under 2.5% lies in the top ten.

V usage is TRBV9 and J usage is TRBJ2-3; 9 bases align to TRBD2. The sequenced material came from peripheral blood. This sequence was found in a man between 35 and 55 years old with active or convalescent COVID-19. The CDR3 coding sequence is TGTGCCAGCAGCGTAGGAGCGGGGGGCGGGCCAGATACGCAGTATTTT. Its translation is CASSVGAGGGPDTQYF.